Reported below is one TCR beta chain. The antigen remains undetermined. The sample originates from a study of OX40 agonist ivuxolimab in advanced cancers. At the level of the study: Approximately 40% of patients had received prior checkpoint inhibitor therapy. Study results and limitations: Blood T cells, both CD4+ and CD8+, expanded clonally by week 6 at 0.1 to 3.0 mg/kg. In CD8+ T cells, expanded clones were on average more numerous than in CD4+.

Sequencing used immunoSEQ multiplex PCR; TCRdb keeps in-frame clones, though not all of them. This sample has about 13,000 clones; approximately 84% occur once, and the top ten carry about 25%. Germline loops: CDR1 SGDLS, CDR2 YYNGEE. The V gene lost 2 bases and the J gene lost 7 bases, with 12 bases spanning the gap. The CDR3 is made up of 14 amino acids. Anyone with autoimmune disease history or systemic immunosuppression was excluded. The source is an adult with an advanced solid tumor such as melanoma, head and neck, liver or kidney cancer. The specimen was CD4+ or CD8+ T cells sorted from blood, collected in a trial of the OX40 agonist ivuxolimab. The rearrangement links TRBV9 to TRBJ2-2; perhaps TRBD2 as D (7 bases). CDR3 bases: TGTGCCAGCAGCGTTGGGGGGGCTGGCGGGGAGCTGTTTTTT. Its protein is CASSVGGAGGELFF.